These 30 T cell receptor beta chains came from one sample sequenced in a study of a mutant IDH1 vaccine in newly diagnosed glioma. Assay: immunoSEQ multiplex PCR; the TCRdb copy retains only in-frame clones and omits some. The table records some 95,000 clones, roughly 78% of them present only once. Noted time point: baseline, week 1 (first vaccination visit). Stated treatment: pre-vaccination baseline after standard-of-care therapy. The source material was PBMCs, sampled from a glioma patient treated with radiotherapy, temozolomide or both. Every receptor here comes from a man aged 35 to 55 with glioma.

V usage is TRBV7-3 and J usage is TRBJ2-1; D is undetermined. Trimming left V 3 bases short and J 7 bases short, with 4 bases between. CDR3 length: 11 residues. Germline-derived CDR1 and CDR2 are SGHTA and FQGTGA. The CDR3 region is CASSLENEQFF. The DNA of the CDR3 is TGTGCCAGCAGCTTGGAGAATGAGCAGTTCTTC.

V usage is TRBV7-2 and J usage is TRBJ1-4; D uncertain. The CDR3 extends over 14 amino acids. Germline CDR1 SGHTA, CDR2 FQGNSA. The V end was cut by 7 bases, the J end by 0 bases, with 9 bases between. CDR3 region: CASTPGTTNEKLFF. The CDR3 nucleotides read TGTGCCAGCACCCCGGGAACAACTAATGAAAAACTGTTTTTT.

The chain couples TRBV5-8 to TRBJ2-7; 8 bases align to TRBD2. The germline CDR1 and CDR2 sequences are SGHTS and YDEGEE. This CDR3 contains 16 residues. V was clipped by 4 bases and J by 3 bases; unmatched bases: 12. The chain's CDR3 is CASSTLGTSLLYEQYF. The CDR3 DNA is TGTGCCAGCAGCACCCTCGGGACTAGTTTGCTCTACGAGCAGTACTTC.

This clone was counted only a few times. The chain combines TRBV28 with TRBJ1-1; D may be TRBD1 (5 bases). The CDR3 has 14 residues. V was pared by 5 bases and J by 3 bases, with 13 bases between. The germline gives CDR1 MDHEN, CDR2 SYDVKM. The CDR3 sequence: CASSLLGAHTEAFF. The DNA for the CDR3 is TGTGCCAGCAGTCTGCTTGGGGCCCACACTGAAGCTTTCTTT.

This clone occurred once. This rearrangement joins TRBV19 to TRBJ2-1; 10 bases map to TRBD1. After removal of 5 bases from V and 9 bases from J, the junction contained 10 bases not matched to a gene. The CDR3 totals 15 residues. Per germline, CDR1 LNHDA and CDR2 SQIVND (reference sequence). The CDR3 spells CASSARTGGSSEQFF. CDR3 bases: TGTGCCAGTAGTGCCCGGACAGGGGGTTCGTCTGAGCAGTTCTTC.

This clone was counted once. CDR3 nucleotides: TGTGCCAGCAGGGAGTTAGGGGGATACGAGCAGTACTTC. Translated: CASRELGGYEQYF. The chain couples TRBV27 to TRBJ2-7, with D tentatively TRBD1 (6 bases). The germline gives CDR1 MNHEY, CDR2 SMNVEV (reference sequence). Deletions cut 6 bases from V and 4 bases from J, with 13 bases between. This CDR3 region has 13 residues.

The V and J genes are TRBV10-1 and TRBJ2-1; 10 bases match TRBD2. There are 16 residues in the CDR3. V lost 5 bases to trimming and J lost 7 bases; unmatched junction nucleotides: 11. Per germline, CDR1 WNHNN and CDR2 SYGVQD (reference sequence). CDR3 coding DNA: TGCGCCAGCAGTCGGAAAGCGGGGGGGCCGCGAAATGAGCAGTTCTTC. Translated, it gives CASSRKAGGPRNEQFF.

The chain is built from TRBV18 and TRBJ2-2; D is unresolved. This CDR3 is built from 13 residues. CDR1 and CDR2 from the germline V gene are KGHSH and LQKENI. The ends were cut back, 0 bases at V and 1 base at J, with 0 bases in the middle. CDR3 DNA sequence: TGTGCCAGCTCACCACCGAACACCGGGGAGCTGTTTTTT. Its protein product is CASSPPNTGELFF.

This CDR3 reads CASGEGPTNYGYTF. The CDR3 coding sequence is TGCGCCAGCGGAGAGGGGCCGACTAACTATGGCTACACCTTC. V gene TRBV5-1 combines with J gene TRBJ1-2; D perhaps matches TRBD1 (5 bases). CDR1 SGHRS and CDR2 YFSETQ come from the germline V gene. The V end was cut by 7 bases, the J end by 0 bases, with 13 bases between. The CDR3 sequence is 14 residues long.

CDR3 sequence reads: CASSLEASGSSYEQYF. CDR3 nucleotide sequence: TGTGCCAGCAGCTTAGAAGCTAGCGGGAGCTCCTACGAGCAGTACTTC. V usage is TRBV7-6 and J usage is TRBJ2-7, with 10 positions matching TRBD2. The germline CDR1 and CDR2 sequences are SGHVS and FNYEAQ. The CDR3 is 16 residues long. Unmatched junction bases numbered 3, after V lost 1 base and J lost 0 bases.

V usage is TRBV19 and J usage is TRBJ1-6; 11 positions match TRBD1. After removal of 6 bases from V and 8 bases from J, the junction contained 3 bases not matched to a gene. Germline V gene data show CDR1 as LNHDA and CDR2 as SQIVND (reference sequence). The CDR3 length is 14 residues. DNA of the CDR3: TGTGCCAGTAGAGCGGACAGGGGGCATTCACCCCTCCACTTT. Protein sequence: CASRADRGHSPLHF.

The rearrangement joins TRBV27 to TRBJ1-4; D not resolved. Trimming left V 2 bases short and J 0 bases short, with 7 bases between. This CDR3 region has 15 residues. Germline CDR1 reads MNHEY; CDR2 reads SMNVEV (reference sequence). The CDR3 coding sequence is TGTGCCAGCAGTTTAACGGCCGCAACTAATGAAAAACTGTTTTTT. Encoded protein: CASSLTAATNEKLFF.

The chain joins TRBV5-1 to TRBJ1-5; D ambiguous. The CDR3 contains 17 residues. The ends were cut back, 1 base at V and 0 bases at J, with 14 bases in the middle. Germline values: CDR1 SGHRS, CDR2 YFSETQ. CDR3 coding DNA: TGCGCCAGCAGCTTGCTCTGGTTGGAGTATAGCAATCAGCCCCAGCATTTT. Protein: CASSLLWLEYSNQPQHF.

This clone showed up just once. This chain links TRBV30 with TRBJ2-6; maybe TRBD1 (5 bases). This CDR3 spans 16 amino acids. Trimming cost V 0 bases and J 2 bases, with 11 bases left between them. Germline V gives CDR1 GTSNPN, CDR2 SVGIG (reference sequence). The CDR3 here is CAWSVHRGPGANVLTF. The DNA of the CDR3 is TGTGCCTGGAGTGTACATAGGGGTCCTGGGGCCAACGTCCTGACTTTC.

This clone was detected once. CDR3 in amino acids: CASSQKLLGHPAEREIDTQYF. The CDR3, as DNA: TGTGCCAGCAGCCAAAAACTTCTGGGACACCCTGCCGAGCGGGAGATAGATACGCAGTATTTT. V gene TRBV14 combines with J gene TRBJ2-3, with TRBD2 matching over 8 bases. V lost 2 bases and J lost 5; bases outside the gene matches: 24. The germline gives CDR1 SGHDN, CDR2 FVKESK. The CDR3 spans 21 residues.

This chain uses TRBV7-2 with TRBJ2-3, with D tentatively TRBD1 or TRBD2 (5 bases each). CDR3 length: 15 residues. Germline values: CDR1 SGHTA, CDR2 FQGNSA. Trimming removed 5 bases at V and 2 bases at J, with 14 bases between. The CDR3 spells CASSQEQGPTDTQYF. The CDR3 DNA follows: TGTGCCAGCAGCCAGGAGCAGGGACCCACAGATACGCAGTATTTT.

This clone was detected only once. The gene calls are TRBV5-4 and TRBJ1-4, with 8 bases that match TRBD1. The J segment lost 6 bases and the V segment lost 4 bases, leaving 8 bases of the junction unmatched. This CDR3 is 15 amino acids long. Germline CDR1 SGHNT, CDR2 YYREEE (reference sequence). CDR3 in DNA: TGTGCCAGCAGCCCAGGGACAGGCGGGGATGAAAAACTGTTTTTT. Residues: CASSPGTGGDEKLFF.

This chain joins TRBV7-2 and TRBJ1-3; no firm D call. Per germline, CDR1 SGHTA and CDR2 FQGNSA. V was trimmed by 1 base and J by 2 bases, leaving 12 bases between them. The CDR3 is 16 residues long. This CDR3 is CASSLGPRGTGNTIYF. The CDR3 DNA reads as TGTGCCAGCAGCTTAGGTCCGCGAGGGACTGGAAACACCATATATTTT.

The rearrangement uses TRBV9 and TRBJ2-1; D may be TRBD1 (6 bases). From germline, CDR1 is SGDLS and CDR2 YYNGEE. The CDR3 is 16 amino acids. Trimming cost V 3 bases and J 4 bases, with 17 bases left between them. In nucleotides, the CDR3 is TGTGCCAGCAGCGCCCGCGGACAGCCAAATTACAATGAGCAGTTCTTC. Translation: CASSARGQPNYNEQFF.

This chain connects TRBV28 to TRBJ2-2; 11 nucleotides line up with TRBD2. The V gene end was trimmed by 3 bases and the J gene end by 6 bases; junction bases not matched to a gene: 6. Germline CDR1 MDHEN, CDR2 SYDVKM. This CDR3 is 16 amino acids long. CDR3 residues: CASSFSGRAFAGELFF. The CDR3 nucleotides are TGTGCCAGCAGTTTTAGCGGGAGGGCCTTCGCCGGGGAGCTGTTTTTT.

The J gene is TRBJ2-7, the V gene TRBV16; weak D call: TRBD1 (5 bases). From germline, CDR1 is KGHSY and CDR2 FQNENV. CDR3 size: 14 residues. V lost 3 bases and J 2 bases, leaving 11 bases between the germline ends. The CDR3 reads CASSHQGHTYEQYF. In DNA form, the CDR3 reads TGTGCCAGCAGCCACCAGGGCCATACCTACGAGCAGTACTTC.

The chain recombines TRBV5-5 with TRBJ1-5; a possible D gene is TRBD1 (6 bases). From germline, CDR1 is SGHKS and CDR2 YYEKEE (reference sequence). The V end lost 1 base, the J end lost 1 base, and 9 bases lay between the germline ends. This CDR3 is 15 amino acids long. CDR3 nucleotide sequence: TGTGCCAGCAGCTTGACAGGGAACAGCAATCAGCCCCAGCATTTT. Its translation: CASSLTGNSNQPQHF.

The V gene is TRBV21-1, the J gene TRBJ2-1; TRBD1 is taken as the D call from the table, unchecked against the DNA. TRBV21-1 is shown as a pseudogene. This CDR3 contains 14 residues. DNA of the CDR3: TGTGCCAGCAGCATTTACAGGGGTTTGAATGAGCAGTTCTTC. Translating gives CASSIYRGLNEQFF.

The chain uses TRBV19 and TRBJ2-3, with D tentatively TRBD1 (8 bases). This CDR3 has 16 residues. Germline CDR1 reads LNHDA; CDR2 reads SQIVND (reference sequence). Between the trimmed V and J ends, which lost 0 bases and 6 bases, there was a span of 16 bases. In DNA, the CDR3 is TGTGCCAGTAGTATAGAGCACAGGGGGGGATTGGATACGCAGTATTTT. As protein: CASSIEHRGGLDTQYF.

This sequence joins TRBV13 and TRBJ2-5, with 12 bases fitting TRBD2. Germline values: CDR1 PRHDT, CDR2 FYEKMQ (reference sequence). The CDR3 spans 16 residues. With V trimmed by 5 bases and J by 2 bases, 6 bases remained unmatched. The CDR3 nucleotides are TGTGCCAGCAGCCCCTGGACTAGCGGGGTTCAAGAGACCCAGTACTTC. Its translation is CASSPWTSGVQETQYF.

The CDR3 DNA follows: TGCGCCAGCAGCCAAGATTGGCCTAGCGGAAGCACAGATACGCAGTATTTT. It specifies CASSQDWPSGSTDTQYF. V and J are TRBV4-3 and TRBJ2-3; TRBD2 matches 7 bases. V shed 0 bases, J shed 0 bases, and the junction held 6 bases outside the gene matches. The CDR3 runs to 17 residues. The germline V gene has CDR1 LGHNA and CDR2 YSLEER.

This clone was observed once. The chain combines TRBV19 with TRBJ1-4; TRBD1 is a possible D gene (6 bases). The germline CDR1 and CDR2 sequences are LNHDA and SQIVND (reference sequence). Trimming removed 5 bases from V and 7 bases from J, with 20 bases in between. The CDR3 covers 16 residues. The CDR3 nucleotides read TGTGCCAGTAGTGTCCAACAGGGTATAATGGGTGAAAAACTGTTTTTT. This gives the protein CASSVQQGIMGEKLFF.

V and J are TRBV7-9 and TRBJ2-3; the match to TRBD2 covers 8 bases. The trim removed 11 bases at V and 6 bases at J, leaving 7 bases unmatched. The CDR3 sequence is 12 residues long. Germline V gene lookup returns CDR1 SEHNR and CDR2 FQNEAQ (reference sequence). For the CDR3, the DNA is TGTGCCTCCACCCAGCGGGAGGATACGCAGTATTTT. Its protein product is CASTQREDTQYF. Full variable domain (outside the CDR3, taken from reference TRBV7-9 and TRBJ2-3): DTGVSQNPRHKITKRGQNVTFRCDPISEHNRLYWYRQTLGQGPEFLTYFQNEAQLEKSRLLSDRFSAERPKGSFSTLEIQRTEQGDSAMYLCASTQREDTQYFGPGTRLTVL.

This chain connects TRBV6-5 to TRBJ2-7; possible D gene TRBD1, 5 bases. V shed 4 bases and J shed 0 bases, with 13 bases lying between them. CDR1 MNHEY and CDR2 SVGAGI come from the germline V gene. The CDR3 covers 15 residues. In DNA, the CDR3 is TGTGCCAGCAGTTCCCCAGGGTCCAGCTCCTACGAGCAGTACTTC. Residues: CASSSPGSSSYEQYF.

The genes are TRBV7-2 and TRBJ2-7, with 9 bases that match TRBD1. The V segment lost 0 bases and the J segment 5 bases; nucleotides outside the gene matches: 5. The germline CDR1 and CDR2 sequences are SGHTA and FQGNSA. CDR3 length: 15 residues. The CDR3 DNA follows: TGTGCCAGCAGCTTAGCCGGGACAGGGAAAGACGAGCAGTACTTC. Translating it yields CASSLAGTGKDEQYF.